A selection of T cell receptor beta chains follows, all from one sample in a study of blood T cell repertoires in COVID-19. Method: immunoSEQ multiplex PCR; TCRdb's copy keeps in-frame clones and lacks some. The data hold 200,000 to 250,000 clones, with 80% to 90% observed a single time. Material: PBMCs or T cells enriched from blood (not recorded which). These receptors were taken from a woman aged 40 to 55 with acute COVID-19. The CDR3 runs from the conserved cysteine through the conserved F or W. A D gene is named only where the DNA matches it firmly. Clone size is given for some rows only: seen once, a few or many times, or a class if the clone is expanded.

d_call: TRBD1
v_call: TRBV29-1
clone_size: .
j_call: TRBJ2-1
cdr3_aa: CSVEDTGVGYNEQFF
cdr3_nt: TGCAGCGTTGAAGACACAGGGGTCGGATACAATGAGCAGTTCTTC

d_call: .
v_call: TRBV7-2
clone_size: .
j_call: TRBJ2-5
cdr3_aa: CASSLTTAFQTQYF
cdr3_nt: TGTGCCAGCAGCTTGACCACAGCTTTCCAGACCCAGTACTTC

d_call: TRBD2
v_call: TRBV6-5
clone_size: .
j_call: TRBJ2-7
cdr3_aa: CASSPGLAKFYEQYF
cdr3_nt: TGTGCCAGCAGTCCGGGACTAGCGAAATTCTACGAGCAGTACTTC

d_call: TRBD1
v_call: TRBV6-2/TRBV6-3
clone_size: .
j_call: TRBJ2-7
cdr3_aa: CASSTDRALYEQYF
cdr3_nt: TGTGCCAGCAGTACCGACAGGGCCCTCTACGAGCAGTACTTC

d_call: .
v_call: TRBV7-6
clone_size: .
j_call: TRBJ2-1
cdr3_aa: CASSFTRFNEQFF
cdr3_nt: TGTGCCAGCAGCTTTACTAGATTCAATGAGCAGTTCTTC

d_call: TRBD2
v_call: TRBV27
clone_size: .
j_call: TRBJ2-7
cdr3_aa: CASSSTSGGRSEQYF
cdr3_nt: TGTGCCAGCAGTAGCACTAGCGGAGGCCGGTCCGAGCAGTACTTC

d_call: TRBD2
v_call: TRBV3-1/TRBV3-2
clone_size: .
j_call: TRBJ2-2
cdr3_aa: CASSQLAGAGGELFF
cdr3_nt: TGTGCCAGCAGCCAACTCGCGGGAGCGGGCGGGGAGCTGTTTTTT

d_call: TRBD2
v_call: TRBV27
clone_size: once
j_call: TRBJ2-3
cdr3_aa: CASSSGLAGLSTDTQYF
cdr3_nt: TGTGCCAGCAGTTCGGGACTAGCGGGTTTGAGCACAGATACGCAGTATTTT

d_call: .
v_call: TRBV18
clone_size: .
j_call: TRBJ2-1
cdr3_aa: CASSPGLTHEQFF
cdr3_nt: TGTGCCAGCTCACCAGGTCTAACCCATGAGCAGTTCTTC

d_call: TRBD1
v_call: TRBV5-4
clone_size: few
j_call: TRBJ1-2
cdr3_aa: CASSSDRDRDWFEDGYTF
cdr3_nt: TGTGCCAGCAGCTCAGACCGGGACAGGGACTGGTTCGAGGATGGCTACACCTTC

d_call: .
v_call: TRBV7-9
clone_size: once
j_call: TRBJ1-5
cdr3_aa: CASSLDQLNQPQHF
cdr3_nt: TGTGCCAGCAGCTTAGATCAGTTGAATCAGCCCCAGCATTTT

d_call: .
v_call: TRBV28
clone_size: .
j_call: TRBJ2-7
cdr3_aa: CASSRQGSSYEQYF
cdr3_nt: TGTGCCAGCAGCCGCCAGGGGTCCTCCTACGAGCAGTACTTC

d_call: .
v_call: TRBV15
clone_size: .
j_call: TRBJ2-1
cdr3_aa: CATSRDSGRIRNEQFF
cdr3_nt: TGTGCCACCAGCAGAGATTCAGGGAGGATCCGCAATGAGCAGTTCTTC

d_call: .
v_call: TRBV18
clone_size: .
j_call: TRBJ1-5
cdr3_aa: CASSSDTIGQPQHF
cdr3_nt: TGTGCCAGCTCATCCGACACGATTGGGCAGCCCCAGCATTTT

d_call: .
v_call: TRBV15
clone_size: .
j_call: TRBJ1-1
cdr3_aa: CATSREGSTYTEAFF
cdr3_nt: TGTGCCACCAGCAGAGAGGGCTCCACTTACACTGAAGCTTTCTTT

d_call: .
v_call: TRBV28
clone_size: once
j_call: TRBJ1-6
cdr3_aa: CASQGSHNSPLHF
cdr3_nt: TGTGCCAGTCAGGGGTCACATAATTCACCCCTCCACTTT

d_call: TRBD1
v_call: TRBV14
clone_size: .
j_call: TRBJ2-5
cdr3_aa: CASSQWKGAAETQYF
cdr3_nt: TGTGCCAGCAGCCAGTGGAAGGGGGCCGCGGAGACCCAGTACTTC

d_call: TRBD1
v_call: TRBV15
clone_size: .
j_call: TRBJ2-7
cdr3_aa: CATSIPGGPSTEQYF
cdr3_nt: TGTGCCACCAGCATACCAGGGGGACCCTCTACCGAGCAGTACTTC

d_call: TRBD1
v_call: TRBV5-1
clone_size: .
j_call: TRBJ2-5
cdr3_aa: CASSPTTGNEETQYF
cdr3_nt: TGCGCCAGCAGCCCCACGACAGGGAATGAAGAGACCCAGTACTTC

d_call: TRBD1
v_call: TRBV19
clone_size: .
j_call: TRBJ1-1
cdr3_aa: CASSIQTGGKTEAFF
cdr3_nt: TGTGCCAGTAGTATTCAGACAGGGGGAAAGACTGAAGCTTTCTTT

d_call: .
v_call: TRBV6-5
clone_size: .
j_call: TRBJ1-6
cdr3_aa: CASRIAGTRSSPLHF
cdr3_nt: TGTGCCAGCAGAATCGCGGGGACTAGAAGTTCACCCCTCCACTTT

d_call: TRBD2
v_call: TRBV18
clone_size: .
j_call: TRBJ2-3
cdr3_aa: CASSTSGRGAGTDTQYF
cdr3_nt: TGTGCCAGCTCTACTAGCGGACGGGGGGCAGGAACAGATACGCAGTATTTT

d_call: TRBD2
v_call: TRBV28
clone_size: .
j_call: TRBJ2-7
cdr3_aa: CASRRTSDYEQYF
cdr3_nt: TGTGCCAGCAGGCGGACTAGCGACTACGAGCAGTACTTC

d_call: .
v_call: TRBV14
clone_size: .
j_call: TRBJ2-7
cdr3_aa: CASSQGTVQYF
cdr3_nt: TGTGCCAGCAGCCAAGGGACAGTGCAGTACTTC

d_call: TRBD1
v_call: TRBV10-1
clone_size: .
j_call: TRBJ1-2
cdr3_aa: CASSEAVDRGSNRPNYGYTF
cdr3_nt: TGCGCCAGCAGTGAAGCGGTGGACAGGGGCTCTAATCGCCCTAACTATGGCTACACCTTC

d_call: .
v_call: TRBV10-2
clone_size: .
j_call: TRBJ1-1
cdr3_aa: CASVTGGGVNTEAFF
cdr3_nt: TGCGCCAGCGTTACGGGAGGAGGGGTGAACACTGAAGCTTTCTTT

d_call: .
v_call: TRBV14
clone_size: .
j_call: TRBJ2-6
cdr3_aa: CASSFHSGANVLTF
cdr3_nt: TGTGCCAGCAGCTTCCACTCTGGGGCCAACGTCCTGACTTTC

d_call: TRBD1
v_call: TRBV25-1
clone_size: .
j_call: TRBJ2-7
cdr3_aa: CASSDLDRGQFYEQYF
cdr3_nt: TGTGCCAGCAGTGACCTAGACAGGGGGCAGTTTTACGAGCAGTACTTC

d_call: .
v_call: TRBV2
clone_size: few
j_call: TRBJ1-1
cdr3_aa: CASSPEGDTEAFF
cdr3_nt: TGTGCCAGCAGTCCAGAAGGGGACACTGAAGCTTTCTTT

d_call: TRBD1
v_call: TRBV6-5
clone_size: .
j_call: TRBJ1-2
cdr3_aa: CASSRDSGGYGYTF
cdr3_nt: TGTGCCAGCAGCCGGGACAGTGGCGGCTATGGCTACACCTTC

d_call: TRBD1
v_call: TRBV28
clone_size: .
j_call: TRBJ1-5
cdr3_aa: CASSFGQGMGNQPQHF
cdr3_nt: TGTGCCAGCAGTTTCGGACAGGGGATGGGAAATCAGCCCCAGCATTTT

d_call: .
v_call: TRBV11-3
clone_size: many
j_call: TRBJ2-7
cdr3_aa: CASSLGYEGYEQYF
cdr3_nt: TGTGCCAGCAGCCTCGGGTATGAAGGCTACGAGCAGTACTTC

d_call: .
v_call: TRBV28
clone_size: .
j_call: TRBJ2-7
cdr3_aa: CASSGGFSYEQYF
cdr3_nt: TGTGCCAGCAGTGGAGGATTCTCCTACGAGCAGTACTTC

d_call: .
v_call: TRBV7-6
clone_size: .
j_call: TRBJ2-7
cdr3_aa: CASSLWQSEQYF
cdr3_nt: TGTGCCAGCAGCTTGTGGCAGTCCGAGCAGTACTTC

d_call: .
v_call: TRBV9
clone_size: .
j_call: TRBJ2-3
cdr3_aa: CASSLYLGDTQYF
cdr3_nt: TGTGCCAGCAGCCTCTACCTCGGAGATACGCAGTATTTT

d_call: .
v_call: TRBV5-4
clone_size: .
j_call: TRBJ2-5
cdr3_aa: CASSVQETQETQYF
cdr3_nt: TGTGCCAGCAGCGTACAGGAGACCCAAGAGACCCAGTACTTC

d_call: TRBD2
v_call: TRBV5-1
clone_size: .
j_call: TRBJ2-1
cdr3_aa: CASSLGLAGGYNEQFF
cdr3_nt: TGCGCCAGCAGCTTGGGGCTAGCGGGAGGCTACAATGAGCAGTTCTTC

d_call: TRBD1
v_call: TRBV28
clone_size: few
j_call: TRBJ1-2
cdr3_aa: CASRPYQGALGYGYTF
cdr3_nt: TGTGCCAGCAGGCCATACCAGGGGGCTCTAGGGTATGGCTACACCTTC

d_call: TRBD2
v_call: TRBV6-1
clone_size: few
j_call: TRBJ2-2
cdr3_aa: CASSAVGGSDTGELFF
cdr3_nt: TGTGCCAGCAGTGCCGTGGGCGGGAGTGACACCGGGGAGCTGTTTTTT

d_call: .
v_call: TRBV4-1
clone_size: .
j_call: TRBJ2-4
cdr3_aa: CASSQQDLGQGGKNIQYF
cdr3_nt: TGCGCCAGCAGCCAACAAGACCTGGGACAAGGGGGCAAAAACATTCAGTACTTC

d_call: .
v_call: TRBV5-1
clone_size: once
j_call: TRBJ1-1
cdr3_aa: CASRSVNTEAFF
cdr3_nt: TGCGCCAGCAGGTCAGTGAACACTGAAGCTTTCTTT